These 31 T cell receptor beta chains were all obtained from the same sample, sequenced in a study of T cell repertoires in cytomegalovirus infection. Each CDR3 protein gets one entry after TCRdb re-called the reads with MiXCR. The sample has 100,000 to 150,000 distinct CDR3 sequences, 30% to 40% seen once; the top ten hold 58%. Antigens for these TCRs are unknown. The input for sequencing was CD8+ T cells from cultured PBMCs, taken from culture after CMV antigen stimulation. The receptors originated from a human donor in good health (CMV status not recorded). Some clones in this sample may be carry-over from other donors' samples.

This chain connects TRBV5-1 to TRBJ2-5; the D gene is possibly TRBD2 (6 bases). Trimming stripped 0 bases from V and 1 base from J, with 13 bases between. The germline V gene encodes CDR1 SGHRS and CDR2 YFSETQ. This CDR3 has 16 amino acids. The CDR3 DNA is TGCGCCAGCAGCTTGGAGTTTTTGCGGGGCCAAGAGACCCAGTACTTC. This codes for CASSLEFLRGQETQYF.

The J gene is TRBJ2-2, the V gene TRBV6-5; either TRBD1 or TRBD2 may supply D (6 bases each). Germline loops: CDR1 MNHEY, CDR2 SVGAGI. Trimming pared 0 bases from V and 5 bases from J, leaving 13 bases between. This CDR3 is built from 16 residues. The CDR3 bases are TGTGCCAGCAGTTACTCAGGAGGGGGTGGTACCGGGGAGCTGTTTTTT. It translates to CASSYSGGGGTGELFF.

The chain has TRBV5-5 and TRBJ2-1, with D possibly matching TRBD2 (7 bases). Trimming pared 4 bases from V and 3 bases from J, leaving 14 bases between. Looked up from germline, CDR1 is SGHKS and CDR2 is YYEKEE (reference sequence). This CDR3 has 15 residues. In nucleotides, the CDR3 is TGTGCCAGCAGCCCACAGGGACTACTCTACAATGAGCAGTTCTTC. Encoded protein: CASSPQGLLYNEQFF.

The chain uses TRBV19 and TRBJ1-3; D gene uncertain. CDR1 is LNHDA, CDR2 SQIVND, per germline (reference sequence). Trimming pared 5 bases from V and 7 bases from J, leaving 21 bases between. The CDR3 is 16 amino acids. The CDR3 nucleotides read TGTGCCAGTAGTCCCGCCGCAGTTTCGGCTTTGAACACCATATATTTT. This codes for CASSPAAVSALNTIYF.

This clonotype was picked up a small number of times. This chain joins TRBV6-5 and TRBJ1-5; no firm D call. V lost 4 bases and J 6 bases, leaving 10 bases between the germline ends. Germline V gene lookup returns CDR1 MNHEY and CDR2 SVGAGI. The CDR3 runs to 13 residues. In DNA form, the CDR3 reads TGTGCCAGCAGTTTGGCTTATCGTCAGCCCCAGCATTTT. Its protein is CASSLAYRQPQHF.

The genes are TRBV7-2 and TRBJ2-2; the match to TRBD1 covers 7 bases. V was clipped by 3 bases and J by 3 bases; unmatched bases: 7. CDR1 and CDR2 from the germline V gene are SGHTA and FQGNSA. The CDR3 consists of 16 residues. The CDR3 loop is CASSFYNRGDTGELFF. In DNA, the CDR3 is TGTGCCAGCAGCTTTTATAACAGGGGCGACACCGGGGAGCTGTTTTTT.

This clonotype was observed a few times. This chain connects TRBV2 to TRBJ2-3; possibly TRBD2 for D (7 bases). The germline gives CDR1 SNHLY, CDR2 FYNNEI. The germline V and J ends were trimmed by 5 bases and 4 bases, with 16 bases remaining between them. The CDR3 has 15 residues. In DNA, the CDR3 is TGTGCCAGCAGTCTCGGGCGGGGGCGAGCAGATACGCAGTATTTT. Protein product: CASSLGRGRADTQYF.

This clonotype is a singleton in its sample. The chain joins TRBV5-1 to TRBJ2-5; D is ambiguous. The CDR3 is 14 residues long. The germline V gene has CDR1 SGHRS and CDR2 YFSETQ. The V gene lost 0 bases and the J gene lost 2 bases, with 8 bases spanning the gap. The CDR3: CASSLGGMQETQYF. The CDR3 DNA reads as TGCGCCAGCAGCTTGGGTGGCATGCAAGAGACCCAGTACTTC.

This clonotype was recorded at least ten times. Written as DNA, the CDR3 is TGTGCCATCCAAACAGGGACGGATACGCAGTATTTT. It is translated as CAIQTGTDTQYF. The chain recombines TRBV10-3 with TRBJ2-3, with a weak D call TRBD1 (6 bases). V was shortened by 8 bases and J by 6 bases, with 12 bases between the two germline ends. CDR3 length: 12 residues. Germline assignment: CDR1 ENHRY and CDR2 SYGVKD.

V gene TRBV6-1 combines with J gene TRBJ1-2; 8 positions match TRBD1. The CDR3 is made up of 15 amino acids. CDR1 is MNHNS and CDR2 is SASEGT in the germline V gene. J gave up 6 bases and V 4 bases, and 10 bases lay outside the gene matches. The CDR3 spells CASSGSQGAYDGYTF. The CDR3 DNA follows: TGTGCCAGCAGTGGAAGTCAGGGGGCCTATGATGGCTACACCTTC.

This clonotype was seen more than once but under ten times. The chain couples TRBV7-6 to TRBJ1-4; 7 bases match TRBD1. From germline, CDR1 is SGHVS and CDR2 FNYEAQ. Losses at the gene ends were 5 bases for V and 3 bases for J; bases not matched to a gene: 6. The CDR3 totals 15 residues. Written as DNA, the CDR3 is TGTGCCAGCAGCCGGGACAGCCTGGCTAATGAAAAACTGTTTTTT. Protein: CASSRDSLANEKLFF.

This clonotype has just a few counts. The chain uses TRBV18 and TRBJ2-1, with TRBD1 matching over 8 bases. Germline CDR1 KGHSH, CDR2 LQKENI. This CDR3 is built from 18 residues. Unmatched junction bases numbered 16, after V lost 2 bases and J lost 7 bases. The CDR3 region has the DNA TGTGCCAGCTCACCAATAGCACCCGGCCAGGGGGCCGGGAATGAGCAGTTCTTC. This translates into CASSPIAPGQGAGNEQFF.

This clonotype was seen only a few times. This chain links TRBV27 with TRBJ2-7; weak D call: TRBD2 (5 bases). The CDR3 runs to 17 residues. Germline V gives CDR1 MNHEY, CDR2 SMNVEV (reference sequence). V lost 3 bases and J lost 4, with 22 bases in between. CDR3 nucleotide sequence: TGTGCCAGCAGTTTTTCGCCCACCGGACTGACTGCATACGAGCAGTACTTC. Translated: CASSFSPTGLTAYEQYF.

V usage is TRBV7-6 and J usage is TRBJ2-7; no clear D gene. Trimming cost V 5 bases and J 3 bases, with 5 bases left between them. The CDR3 is 11 amino acids. Germline V gene sequence: CDR1 SGHVS, CDR2 FNYEAQ. The chain's CDR3 is CASSPHYEQYF. DNA for the CDR3: TGTGCCAGCAGCCCGCACTACGAGCAGTACTTC.

This clonotype was counted at least ten times. This chain uses TRBV6-1 with TRBJ1-5, with 9 bases fitting TRBD1. Germline trimming cut 7 bases from V and 2 bases from J; bases unmatched to any gene: 9. Germline CDR1 MNHNS, CDR2 SASEGT. CDR3 length: 16 residues. The CDR3 DNA reads as TGTGCCAGCACCGCAGGGACAGGGTATCGCAATCAGCCCCAGCATTTT. Its protein is CASTAGTGYRNQPQHF.

Only a few counts were recorded for this clonotype. The J gene is TRBJ1-6, the V gene TRBV6-2 or TRBV6-3; 8 bases line up with TRBD1. V lost 7 bases, J lost 5 bases, and 7 bases stayed unmatched. CDR3 length: 15 amino acids. Germline CDR1 MNHEY, CDR2 SVGEGT. As DNA, the CDR3 is TGTGCCAGCACCGACAGGGGCCCGGATAATTCACCCCTCCACTTT. Translated, it gives CASTDRGPDNSPLHF.

The J gene is TRBJ1-5, the V gene TRBV2; tentatively, D is TRBD1 (5 bases). CDR3 length equals 13 residues. V was clipped by 6 bases and J by 5 bases, with 11 bases between them. Germline V gene sequence: CDR1 SNHLY, CDR2 FYNNEI. The CDR3 nucleotides read TGTGCCAGCAGCCGGACACAGGATCAGCCCCAGCATTTT. It translates to CASSRTQDQPQHF.

This clonotype occurred a few times. This chain connects TRBV7-9 to TRBJ2-3, with TRBD2 as a possible D gene (5 bases). With 5 bases removed from V and 0 bases from J, the gap between germline ends came to 15 bases. Germline CDR1 SEHNR, CDR2 FQNEAQ (reference sequence). The CDR3 is 16 residues long. The CDR3 spells CASSPAHRTSTDTQYF. The CDR3 DNA reads as TGTGCCAGCAGCCCAGCGCACCGGACTAGCACAGATACGCAGTATTTT.

This clonotype appeared many times. This chain joins TRBV6-1 and TRBJ2-1, with D tentatively TRBD2 (5 bases). Germline V gene sequence: CDR1 MNHNS, CDR2 SASEGT. This CDR3 contains 14 residues. The germline V and J ends were trimmed by 4 bases and 4 bases, with 11 bases remaining between them. Here the CDR3 reads CASSAPGDYNEQFF. The CDR3 coding sequence is TGTGCCAGCAGTGCCCCCGGGGATTACAATGAGCAGTTCTTC.

The V and J genes are TRBV19 and TRBJ1-1, with 7 bases matching TRBD1. The CDR3 is 13 amino acids. J was trimmed by 1 base and V by 6 bases; bases with no gene match: 2. Germline V gene sequence: CDR1 LNHDA, CDR2 SQIVND (reference sequence). CDR3 sequence reads: CASRDRANTEAFF. For the CDR3, the DNA is TGTGCCAGTAGAGACAGGGCGAACACTGAAGCTTTCTTT.

The chain has TRBV4-1 and TRBJ2-3; D remains ambiguous. Deletions cut 1 base from V and 0 bases from J, with 11 bases between. Germline loops: CDR1 MGHRA, CDR2 YSYEKL. The CDR3 sequence is 16 residues long. The CDR3 sequence is CASSQVNLVSTDTQYF. The CDR3 DNA sequence: TGCGCCAGCAGCCAAGTAAACCTAGTAAGCACAGATACGCAGTATTTT.

This clonotype was seen many times. The rearrangement joins TRBV7-9 to TRBJ2-7, with D tentatively TRBD1 or TRBD2 (5 bases each). Trimming left V 5 bases short and J 6 bases short, with 11 bases between. The CDR3 extends over 12 amino acids. Germline assignment: CDR1 SEHNR and CDR2 FQNEAQ (reference sequence). CDR3 in DNA: TGTGCCAGCAGCACCGGGACGTCCGAGCAGTACTTC. This encodes CASSTGTSEQYF.

This clonotype has more than one count but fewer than ten. The chain uses TRBV12-3 or TRBV12-4 and TRBJ2-1, with D perhaps given as TRBD1 or TRBD2 (5 bases each). The CDR3 has 14 residues. V lost 5 bases to trimming and J lost 7 bases, with 15 bases between them. The CDR3 spells CASSEGQGVNEQFF. CDR3 nucleotides: TGTGCCAGCAGTGAGGGGCAGGGTGTGAATGAGCAGTTCTTC.

This clonotype was counted only a few times. The CDR3 is CASSGSRDRGSSYNEQFF. In nucleotides, the CDR3 is TGCGCCAGCAGCGGGAGCCGGGACAGGGGAAGCTCCTACAATGAGCAGTTCTTC. The chain carries TRBV4-1 and TRBJ2-1, with 10 bases that match TRBD1. The CDR3 has 18 amino acids. CDR1 is MGHRA and CDR2 is YSYEKL in the germline V gene. V shed 5 bases, J shed 0 bases, and the junction held 10 bases outside the gene matches.

The CDR3 DNA follows: TGTGCCAGCAGCGGGGTTTCGGGGACCTCTAGCACAGATACGCAGTATTTT. Translating it yields CASSGVSGTSSTDTQYF. The chain carries TRBV5-5 and TRBJ2-3; either TRBD1 or TRBD2 may fit D (5 bases each). The V and J ends lost 4 bases and 0 bases respectively, with 18 bases between them. Germline assignment: CDR1 SGHKS and CDR2 YYEKEE (reference sequence). The CDR3 has 17 residues. The full variable domain, with the rest looked up from reference TRBV5-5 and TRBJ2-3, is DAGVTQSPTHLIKTRGQQVTLRCSPISGHKSVSWYQQVLGQGPQFIFQYYEKEERGRGNFPDRFSARQFPNYSSELNVNALLLGDSALYLCASSGVSGTSSTDTQYFGPGTRLTVL.

The V and J genes are TRBV19 and TRBJ2-7, with a weak D call TRBD2 (6 bases). This CDR3 spans 19 amino acids. The V gene's germline CDR1 is LNHDA and CDR2 SQIVND (reference sequence). The V and J ends lost 4 bases and 3 bases respectively, with 28 bases between them. In DNA form, the CDR3 reads TGTGCCAGTAGTAGAAAGACCGGAGGGACTTTCCTACCGGGCTACGAGCAGTACTTC. Translating it yields CASSRKTGGTFLPGYEQYF.

The chain carries TRBV20-1 and TRBJ2-5; tentatively, D is TRBD1 (5 bases). V was trimmed by 3 bases and J by 5 bases, leaving 13 bases between them. CDR3 size: 13 residues. Germline assignment: CDR1 DFQATT and CDR2 SNEGSKA (reference sequence). The CDR3 DNA reads as TGCAGTGCTAGCTCGGCAGGGTGGGAGACCCAGTACTTC. It codes for CSASSAGWETQYF.

This clonotype was seen a few times. This chain uses TRBV10-3 with TRBJ2-1; D gene uncertain. CDR1 ENHRY and CDR2 SYGVKD come from the germline V gene. The CDR3 has 11 amino acids. V dropped 2 bases and J dropped 8 bases, with 4 bases sitting between them. CDR3 coding DNA: TGTGCCATCAGTGAGAGAGATGAGCAGTTCTTC. Its translation is CAISERDEQFF.

This clonotype was detected ten times or more. The V and J genes are TRBV7-2 and TRBJ1-2; D not resolved. The CDR3 has 14 residues. Germline CDR1 reads SGHTA; CDR2 reads FQGNSA. Between the trimmed V and J ends, which lost 3 bases and 0 bases, there was a span of 8 bases. The CDR3 is CASSLNAANYGYTF. In nucleotides, the CDR3 is TGTGCCAGCAGCTTGAACGCGGCTAACTATGGCTACACCTTC.

To note about this clonotype: This may come from a read error, since a much larger clone is one base off. V gene TRBV7-2 combines with J gene TRBJ2-1; TRBD2 agrees at 12 bases. The CDR3 sequence is 15 residues long. Germline lookup yields CDR1 SGHTA and CDR2 FQGNSA. The V and J ends lost 5 bases and 8 bases, in that order; junction bases with no gene match: 7. This chain's CDR3 is CASSPSGGAIDEQFF. The CDR3 DNA follows: TGTGCCAGCAGCCCTAGCGGGGGGGCCATAGATGAGCAGTTCTTC.

This chain joins TRBV7-6 and TRBJ2-3, with 10 bases identical to TRBD1. The CDR3 runs 16 residues. Germline CDR1 SGHVS, CDR2 FNYEAQ. Unmatched junction bases numbered 8, after V lost 5 bases and J lost 3 bases. CDR3: CASSPDRGRRTDTQYF. The CDR3 bases are TGTGCCAGCAGCCCAGACAGGGGGCGCCGGACAGATACGCAGTATTTT.